The rows below give T cell receptor beta chains drawn from one sample of a study of shared clonotypes between healthy human individuals. Profiled with immunoSEQ multiplex PCR; TCRdb holds only in-frame clones, not every one. The table lists some 2 million clones, 90% to 95% of them singletons. The sequenced sample was naive CD4+ T cells sorted from blood. Receptor source: a young man in good health. CDR3s include the opening cysteine and the closing phenylalanine or tryptophan. Fields, in order: V gene, CDR3 protein.

>TRBV6-6
CASRREGLESYEQYF
>TRBV29-1
CSVLERFSTDTQYF
>TRBV4-1
CASSHGTPQETQYF
>TRBV27
CASSSVWTEETQYF
>TRBV20-1
CSAEGHEKLFF
>TRBV6-1
CASSEALLRDGGETQYF
>TRBV21-1
CASSKGDKGEYGYTF
>TRBV11-1
CASSPIGNSPLHF
>TRBV9
CASTGGQSGNTIYF
>TRBV6-1
CASSDQRGSPLHF
>TRBV28
CASSKTGTGLKQYF
>TRBV7-2
CASSFSGLAHTGELFF
>TRBV5-1
CASRAGQGMRNLNSPLHF
>TRBV9
CASSADTGTYEKLFF
>TRBV6-5
CASSRTSGNYEQYF
>TRBV5-1
CASSLTGTGNTIYF
>TRBV19
CASLETNTGELFF
>TRBV5-1
CASSLGTGSSYEQYF
>TRBV6-5
CASRDGDSPLHF
>TRBV7-9
CASSRTGESPLHF
>TRBV6-6
CASSYEGTGADTQYF
>TRBV5-1
CASSSGTALLGLFF
>TRBV21-1
CASSKGARVVEQPQHF
>TRBV7-9
CASSPGGAPALYGYTF
>TRBV11-2
CASIFTGTGNHEQYF
>TRBV6-1
CASSDGQPYSNQPQHF
>TRBV25-1
CASSERGRGETQYF
>TRBV14
CASSQGGGEDTQYF
>TRBV21-1
CASSKSGGQIYEQYF
>TRBV5-1
CASSIPGTHTDTQYF
>TRBV5-1
CASSETNSPLHF
>TRBV11-2
CASRNGDTQYF
>TRBV14
CASSQGGQSYYGYTF
>TRBV15
CATSRDRGTGRYGYTF
>TRBV6-1
CASRHLDGYNEQFF
>TRBV7-9
CASSLDGSYEQYF
>TRBV27
CASSLKEGGSYGYTF
>TRBV19
CASSTQGHTKQETQYF
>TRBV7-3
CASSRLAGVNEQFF
>TRBV5-1
CASISELAGSTDTQYF
>TRBV6-6
CASSHGGPGANVLTF
>TRBV7-2
CASSLSGSSGNTIYF
>TRBV27
CASSLGRASNEQFF
>TRBV15
CATSSLGQGIGAGELFF
>TRBV7-9
CASSLNLGATGELFF
>TRBV30
CAWDRNFGSYEQYF
>TRBV6-6
CASNSGQLSSGNTIYF
>TRBV5-1
CASSLGIPDTQYF